The 22 T cell receptor beta chains in this list originate from one sample, sequenced in a study of cytomegalovirus exposure and HLA in healthy donors (TCRdb year 2017). Receptors were amplified or captured by the immunoSEQ multiplex PCR assay. A mixture of 60 forward primers for TCR Vbeta segments and 13 reverse primers for TCR Jbeta segments was used in the multiplex PCR. Drawn from immuneACCESS, this table holds only the in-frame rearrangements with V and J called that TCRdb kept. Clones are partly lost; checked studies trace under half to an unresolved V gene and leave the rest unexplained. A total of over 130,000 clones appear in this sample, under 75% of them only once. The ten biggest clones cover roughly 7% of the sample. Material for sequencing was PBMCs. The receptors were sampled from a woman aged 60-70 years in good health and CMV-seropositive.

The genes are TRBV27 and TRBJ2-1, with 9 positions matching TRBD2. The V gene's germline CDR1 is MNHEY and CDR2 SMNVEV (reference sequence). J gave up 15 bases and V 1 base, and 10 bases lay outside the gene matches. The CDR3 spans 14 residues. The CDR3: CASSLYAGGNLGFF. CDR3 coding DNA: TGTGCCAGCAGTTTATACGCGGGAGGGAACCTCGGGTTCTTC.

The chain is built from TRBV28 and TRBJ2-1; 14 bases are a match to TRBD2. With 2 bases clipped from V and 2 bases from J, the junction kept 2 bases outside the gene matches. The CDR3 extends over 17 amino acids. CDR1 MDHEN and CDR2 SYDVKM come from the germline V gene. CDR3 coding DNA: TGTGCCAGCAGTTTAGCGGGACTAGCGGGAGCCTACAATGAGCAGTTCTTC. Encoded protein: CASSLAGLAGAYNEQFF.

This clone was seen only a few times. CDR3: CASSQIEEDTQYF. Here the CDR3 DNA reads TGCGCCAGCAGCCAGATAGAGGAAGATACGCAGTATTTT. The rearrangement joins TRBV4-3 to TRBJ2-3; no definite D call. The V end lost 3 bases, the J end lost 5 bases, and 9 bases lay between the germline ends. Germline assignment: CDR1 LGHNA and CDR2 YSLEER. This CDR3 spans 13 amino acids.

A few counts support this clone. This chain connects TRBV5-1 to TRBJ2-3; 7 bases align to TRBD1. In germline, CDR1 is SGHRS, CDR2 YFSETQ. The V gene end was trimmed by 2 bases and the J gene end by 4 bases; junction bases not matched to a gene: 4. The CDR3 runs to 14 residues. The CDR3 DNA reads TGCGCCAGCAGCTTCCAGGGGGTGGCAGATACGCAGTATTTT. Translating it yields CASSFQGVADTQYF.

V is TRBV19 and J is TRBJ2-3; the match to TRBD2 covers 9 bases. J was trimmed by 2 bases and V by 0 bases; bases with no gene match: 6. From germline, CDR1 is LNHDA and CDR2 SQIVND (reference sequence). The CDR3 sequence is 17 residues long. This CDR3 is CASSIDQASGTTDTQYF. Written as DNA, the CDR3 is TGTGCCAGTAGTATAGATCAAGCTAGCGGGACCACAGATACGCAGTATTTT.

This clone has only a few counts. V gene TRBV5-1 combines with J gene TRBJ2-1; 9 nucleotides line up with TRBD1. Germline V gives CDR1 SGHRS, CDR2 YFSETQ. V gave up 4 bases and J gave up 7 bases; unmatched junction bases: 12. This CDR3 spans 16 amino acids. CDR3 region: CASSQDRGGTGNEQFF. The CDR3 DNA follows: TGCGCCAGCAGCCAGGACAGGGGTGGAACTGGTAATGAGCAGTTCTTC.

The chain combines TRBV6-4 with TRBJ2-3; D remains ambiguous. Looked up from germline, CDR1 is MRHNA and CDR2 is SNTAGT. The CDR3 runs 14 residues. Trimming cost V 2 bases and J 3 bases, with 9 bases left between them. Here the CDR3 DNA reads TGTGCCAGCAGTGACCCGGGTGGTACAGATACGCAGTATTTT. It is translated as CASSDPGGTDTQYF.

This clone showed up just a few times. The sample carries other DNA sequences with the same CDR3. This chain uses TRBV5-4 with TRBJ1-4; D is undetermined. The CDR3 sequence is 16 residues long. V lost 4 bases, J lost 8 bases, and 21 bases lay in between. Germline CDR1 and CDR2: SGHNT and YYREEE (reference sequence). As DNA, the CDR3 is TGTGCCAGCAGCCCCCCGTCCGGGGATTATGGGGAAAAACTGTTTTTT. This encodes CASSPPSGDYGEKLFF.

This sequence joins TRBV9 and TRBJ2-3, with TRBD2 as a possible D gene (8 bases). This CDR3 comprises 16 residues. Germline CDR1 SGDLS, CDR2 YYNGEE. V was trimmed by 2 bases and J by 10 bases, leaving 23 bases between them. CDR3 bases: TGTGCCAGCAGCGTCGGATCAGGGGGAACGGGGGGGTCGCAGTATTTT. It is translated as CASSVGSGGTGGSQYF.

The rearrangement uses TRBV10-2 and TRBJ2-5; 7 positions match TRBD1. This CDR3 is 13 amino acids long. V shed 6 bases and J 2 bases; nucleotides not matched to a gene: 3. Germline assignment: CDR1 WSHSY and CDR2 SAAADI. The CDR3 DNA reads TGCGCCAGCAGGGGACAGAGACAAGAGACCCAGTACTTC. As protein: CASRGQRQETQYF.

This chain uses TRBV2 with TRBJ1-3; D call uncertain. This CDR3 is built from 12 residues. CDR1 is SNHLY, CDR2 FYNNEI, per germline. V was cut by 1 base and J by 7 bases, with 5 bases left in between. The CDR3 loop reads CASSEGGNTIYF. The CDR3 DNA reads TGTGCCAGCAGTGAAGGAGGGAACACCATATATTTT.

V is TRBV25-1 and J is TRBJ1-3, with no clear D. The length of the CDR3 is 16 residues. Trimming removed 1 base from V and 3 bases from J, with 13 bases in between. CDR1 MGHDK and CDR2 SYGVNS come from the germline V gene. The CDR3 region is CASSEFGEVVGNTIYF. The CDR3 nucleotides are TGTGCCAGCAGTGAATTCGGGGAAGTGGTTGGAAACACCATATATTTT. Looking up the rest from reference TRBV25-1 and TRBJ1-3 gives the full variable domain: EADIYQTPRYLVIGTGKKITLECSQTMGHDKMYWYQQDPGMELHLIHYSYGVNSTEKGDLSSESTVSRIRTEHFPLTLESARPSHTSQYLCASSEFGEVVGNTIYFGEGSWLTVV.

The table lists this clone with a few counts. The chain carries TRBV28 and TRBJ2-5; 16 positions match TRBD2. The V gene's germline CDR1 is MDHEN and CDR2 SYDVKM. CDR3 size: 18 residues. V shed 3 bases and J 5 bases; nucleotides not matched to a gene: 9. The CDR3 is CASSLGLAGGPGRETQYF. The CDR3 DNA follows: TGTGCCAGCAGTTTGGGACTAGCGGGAGGGCCGGGACGGGAGACCCAGTACTTC.

CDR3 coding DNA: TGTGCCAGCAGTCCCTCAGGGGCGTCCGGTGAAAAACTGTTTTTT. It is translated as CASSPSGASGEKLFF. The chain carries TRBV28 and TRBJ1-4, with D perhaps TRBD1 (6 bases). V was pared by 5 bases and J by 7 bases, with 17 bases between. CDR3 size: 15 residues. The germline V gene has CDR1 MDHEN and CDR2 SYDVKM.

This chain joins TRBV6-1 and TRBJ1-2; D may be TRBD1 (6 bases). This CDR3 is built from 14 residues. V lost 1 base and J 4 bases, leaving 10 bases between the germline ends. Germline V gene lookup returns CDR1 MNHNS and CDR2 SASEGT. The CDR3 here is CASSEVRGSYGYTF. The CDR3 DNA reads TGTGCCAGCAGTGAAGTCAGGGGAAGCTATGGCTACACCTTC.

This chain uses TRBV7-9 with TRBJ2-1, with D hard to call. The length of the CDR3 is 12 residues. V shed 1 base and J shed 5 bases, with 3 bases lying between them. Germline assignment: CDR1 SEHNR and CDR2 FQNEAQ (reference sequence). CDR3 sequence: CASSLGNNEQFF. In DNA, the CDR3 is TGTGCCAGCAGCTTAGGTAACAATGAGCAGTTCTTC. Complete variable domain (other parts from reference TRBV7-9 and TRBJ2-1): DTGVSQNPRHKITKRGQNVTFRCDPISEHNRLYWYRQTLGQGPEFLTYFQNEAQLEKSRLLSDRFSAERPKGSFSTLEIQRTEQGDSAMYLCASSLGNNEQFFGPGTRLTVL.

This chain connects TRBV4-2 to TRBJ1-5; 7 nucleotides align to TRBD1. CDR1 is LGHNA, CDR2 YNFKEQ, per germline. J lost 7 bases, V lost 5 bases, and 8 bases had no gene match. The CDR3 covers 14 residues. The CDR3 coding sequence is TGTGCCAGCAGCGGTGGACAGGACGGACAGCCCCAGCATTTT. Protein: CASSGGQDGQPQHF.

The CDR3 sequence is CASSLLRDRNYGYTF. The DNA for the CDR3 is TGTGCCAGCAGTTTATTGAGGGACAGGAACTATGGCTACACCTTC. V usage is TRBV27 and J usage is TRBJ1-2; the match to TRBD1 covers 8 bases. The CDR3 has 15 residues. Germline loops: CDR1 MNHEY, CDR2 SMNVEV (reference sequence). Trimming removed 1 base from V and 2 bases from J; junction bases left unmatched: 3.

The chain uses TRBV28 and TRBJ2-5; perhaps TRBD2 as D (7 bases). Germline V gives CDR1 MDHEN, CDR2 SYDVKM. The ends were cut back, 5 bases at V and 2 bases at J, with 18 bases in the middle. This CDR3 has 16 amino acids. CDR3 sequence (DNA): TGTGCCAGCAGTCAAGAGATAAGGGGGGGTCAAGAGACCCAGTACTTC. Its translation is CASSQEIRGGQETQYF.

The gene calls are TRBV29-1 and TRBJ2-1, with TRBD2 matching 11 bases. CDR1 is SQVTM, CDR2 ANQGSEA, per germline. V lost 1 base to trimming and J lost 0 bases; unmatched junction nucleotides: 5. The CDR3 sequence is 17 residues long. The DNA of the CDR3 is TGCAGCGTTGAAGGAGCAACTAGCGGGAGCTCCTACAATGAGCAGTTCTTC. It codes for CSVEGATSGSSYNEQFF.

This clone was counted between two and nine times. The V call is TRBV4-1, the J call TRBJ2-7, with D possibly TRBD1 on 6 matching bases. The CDR3 covers 14 residues. Germline values: CDR1 MGHRA, CDR2 YSYEKL. Trimming removed 1 base from V and 6 bases from J, with 13 bases in between. The CDR3 DNA follows: TGCGCCAGCAGCCAAGTTACAGGGCTGGTCGAGCAGTACTTC. It yields the protein CASSQVTGLVEQYF.

This chain links TRBV28 with TRBJ2-7, with D possibly TRBD1 on 6 matching bases. With 8 bases removed from V and 7 bases from J, the gap between germline ends came to 12 bases. Per the germline V gene, CDR1 is MDHEN and CDR2 is SYDVKM. CDR3 size: 11 residues. The CDR3 loop is CASEAGEEQYF. The CDR3 bases are TGTGCCAGCGAAGCAGGGGAGGAGCAGTACTTC.